This T cell receptor beta chain was retrieved from a study of T-cell memory formation after mild COVID-19. CDR3 length: 16 amino acids. CDR1 ENHRY and CDR2 SYGVKD come from the germline V gene. The V gene lost 0 bases and the J gene lost 3 bases, with 11 bases spanning the gap. A note on this clonotype: What it binds is not known.

Broader study findings: Second-wave clones with a day 37 peak had unconfirmed SARS-CoV-2 specificity.

TCRdb redid the calling of the 5' RACE reads with MiXCR, one entry per CDR3 protein. The table includes about 560,000 distinct CDR3 sequences, roughly a fifth detected once. The V gene is TRBV10-3, the J gene TRBJ2-2; D remains ambiguous. The sequencing sample was made of PBMCs or a T cell subset sorted from them (not recorded which). The sequence was collected from an adult woman who had mild COVID-19 (a few samples of this study predate the infection). Cell type and time point are not known. The CDR3 spells CAISESPTGYTGELFF. DNA for the CDR3: TGTGCCATCAGTGAGTCCCCGACCGGGTACACCGGGGAGCTGTTTTTT.